The 30 T cell receptor beta chains reported below all come from one sample, sequenced in a study of T-cell memory formation after mild COVID-19. Via MiXCR, TCRdb re-called the 5' RACE reads, giving one row per CDR3 protein. The repertoire has approximately 390,000 distinct CDR3 sequences, roughly 15% of them found once; the top ten carry 20% to 25%. Source material: PBMCs or a T cell subset sorted from them (not recorded which). The receptors originated from a man younger than 35 who had mild COVID-19 (a few samples of this study predate the infection). Cell type and time point are not known.

In this sample, this clonotype turned up a few times. CDR3 DNA: TGTGCCAGCAGCAGAGGGGGAGAGGAGACCCAGTACTTC. This encodes CASSRGGEETQYF. The chain couples TRBV5-6 to TRBJ2-5; possible D gene TRBD1, 6 bases. The V end was cut by 4 bases, the J end by 5 bases, with 12 bases between. The CDR3 runs to 13 residues. Germline V gene sequence: CDR1 SGHDT, CDR2 YYEEEE.

This clonotype came up a few times. The V call is TRBV10-3, the J call TRBJ2-2; TRBD2 agrees at 13 bases. This CDR3 spans 18 amino acids. With V trimmed by 6 bases and J by 0 bases, 7 bases remained unmatched. CDR1 is ENHRY and CDR2 is SYGVKD in the germline V gene. The CDR3 sequence is CAIRTTSGGLANTGELFF. DNA of the CDR3: TGTGCCATCAGGACGACTAGCGGGGGGCTAGCGAACACCGGGGAGCTGTTTTTT.

This clonotype came up a few times. The chain combines TRBV20-1 with TRBJ2-3; a weak D match, TRBD1 (6 bases). This CDR3 has 11 amino acids. V shed 4 bases and J shed 13 bases, with 15 bases lying between them. In germline, CDR1 is DFQATT, CDR2 SNEGSKA (reference sequence). CDR3 amino acids: CSATTGISEYF. In nucleotides, the CDR3 is TGCAGTGCTACTACAGGGATTTCGGAGTATTTT.

The chain employs TRBV25-1 and TRBJ1-4, with a weak D call TRBD1 (6 bases). The germline V gene encodes CDR1 MGHDK and CDR2 SYGVNS. Deletions cut 2 bases from V and 8 bases from J, with 15 bases between. There are 15 residues in the CDR3. The CDR3 DNA is TGTGCCAGCAGTGAACAGGCAGGGGTGAGGGAAAAACTGTTTTTT. Residues: CASSEQAGVREKLFF.

V gene TRBV5-4 combines with J gene TRBJ2-5, with D possibly TRBD2 on 5 matching bases. The CDR3 loop spans 14 amino acids. Per the germline V gene, CDR1 is SGHNT and CDR2 is YYREEE (reference sequence). V lost 4 bases, J lost 4 bases, and 14 bases lay in between. The CDR3 protein is CASSPDSLGETQYF. The CDR3 DNA is TGTGCCAGCAGCCCGGACTCCCTCGGAGAGACCCAGTACTTC.

The rearrangement uses TRBV6-2 or TRBV6-3 and TRBJ1-2; no firm D call. Trimming pared 5 bases from V and 4 bases from J, leaving 11 bases between. The CDR3 loop spans 13 amino acids. CDR1 is MNHEY and CDR2 is SVGEGT in the germline V gene. This CDR3 reads CASSPSMGYGYTF. The DNA for the CDR3 is TGTGCCAGCAGTCCGTCGATGGGCTATGGCTACACCTTC.

The gene calls are TRBV11-2 and TRBJ1-5, with D unresolved. Trimming took 0 bases from V and 6 from J, leaving 6 bases between them. CDR1 is SGHAT, CDR2 FQNNGV, per germline. The CDR3 loop spans 13 amino acids. The CDR3 spells CASSLDRFQPQHF. As DNA, the CDR3 is TGTGCCAGCAGCTTAGATCGGTTTCAGCCCCAGCATTTT. The full variable domain, in which reference TRBV11-2 and TRBJ1-5 provide the parts outside the CDR3, is EAGVAQSPRYKIIEKRQSVAFWCNPISGHATLYWYQQILGQGPKLLIQFQNNGVVDDSQLPKDRFSAERLKGVDSTLKIQPAKLEDSAVYLCASSLDRFQPQHFGDGTRLSIL.

In this sample, this clonotype turned up a few times. The chain uses TRBV9 and TRBJ2-7; D ambiguous. Germline V gene sequence: CDR1 SGDLS, CDR2 YYNGEE. The CDR3 length is 15 residues. V lost 0 bases, J lost 1 base, and 11 bases lay in between. The CDR3 region has the DNA TGTGCCAGCAGCGTAGCTGAGTCCATTTCCTACGAGCAGTACTTC. Amino acid sequence: CASSVAESISYEQYF.

The gene calls are TRBV6-2 or TRBV6-3 and TRBJ2-7; D gene unclear. The V end lost 7 bases, the J end lost 3 bases, and 13 bases lay between the germline ends. The CDR3 is 13 residues long. Germline CDR1 and CDR2: MNHEY and SVGEGT. This CDR3 is CASTPTHSYEQYF. CDR3 bases: TGTGCCAGCACCCCGACTCATAGCTACGAGCAGTACTTC.

This sequence joins TRBV6-2 or TRBV6-3 and TRBJ1-5; D gene uncertain. This CDR3 has 13 residues. The germline CDR1 and CDR2 sequences are MNHEY and SVGEGT. CDR3 DNA sequence: TGTGTAACCCAAGAAAGGGTCAATCAGCCCCAGCATTTT. Translating gives CVTQERVNQPQHF.

This chain joins TRBV9 and TRBJ1-1; TRBD1 agrees at 7 bases. CDR1 is SGDLS, CDR2 YYNGEE, per germline. This CDR3 is 13 amino acids long. The ends lost 3 bases at V and 4 bases at J; junction bases unmatched: 3. The CDR3 coding sequence is TGTGCCAGCAGCGAGAGGGGGCCCACTGAAGCTTTCTTT. It codes for CASSERGPTEAFF.

This clonotype was found a few times. The V call is TRBV19, the J call TRBJ1-5, with D possibly matching TRBD1 (5 bases). CDR3 length: 12 residues. CDR1 is LNHDA, CDR2 SQIVND, per germline (reference sequence). Trimming took 8 bases from V and 6 from J, leaving 11 bases between them. The CDR3: CASGGELQPQHF. The CDR3 bases are TGTGCCAGTGGGGGGGAGCTTCAGCCCCAGCATTTT.

This clonotype has at least ten counts. This chain joins TRBV20-1 and TRBJ1-2, with 8 bases matching TRBD1. The CDR3 is 12 residues long. Germline values: CDR1 DFQATT, CDR2 SNEGSKA (reference sequence). V was clipped by 5 bases and J by 6 bases; unmatched bases: 5. The CDR3 DNA sequence: TGCAGTGCTTCGGACAGGGTGAATGGCTACACCTTC. It translates to CSASDRVNGYTF.

The rearrangement uses TRBV19 and TRBJ1-1; D uncertain. Trimming pared 3 bases from V and 4 bases from J, leaving 9 bases between. Germline CDR1 and CDR2: LNHDA and SQIVND (reference sequence). There are 13 residues in the CDR3. CDR3 protein: CASSITTSTEAFF. The CDR3 DNA follows: TGTGCCAGTAGTATCACCACATCCACTGAAGCTTTCTTT.

This clonotype was counted at least ten times. This sequence joins TRBV25-1 and TRBJ2-2; 11 nucleotides align to TRBD1. The CDR3 runs to 16 residues. V lost 3 bases, J lost 5 bases, and 5 bases stayed unmatched. The V gene's germline CDR1 is MGHDK and CDR2 SYGVNS. The CDR3 spells CASSDPGQGATGELFF. The CDR3, as DNA: TGTGCCAGCAGTGATCCCGGACAGGGGGCAACCGGGGAGCTGTTTTTT.

In this sample, this clonotype turned up a few times. This rearrangement joins TRBV5-6 to TRBJ2-5; TRBD1 agrees at 7 bases. V trimming: 4 bases; J trimming: 5 bases; junction bases outside the gene matches: 8. Germline V gives CDR1 SGHDT, CDR2 YYEEEE. This CDR3 comprises 14 residues. CDR3 coding DNA: TGTGCCAGCAGCCACCAGACAGGGTGGGAGACCCAGTACTTC. Amino acid sequence: CASSHQTGWETQYF. Looking up the rest from reference TRBV5-6 and TRBJ2-5 gives the full variable domain: DAGVTQSPTHLIKTRGQQVTLRCSPKSGHDTVSWYQQALGQGPQFIFQYYEEEERQRGNFPDRFSGHQFPNYSSELNVNALLLGDSALYLCASSHQTGWETQYFGPGTRLLVL.

The chain employs TRBV18 and TRBJ2-7, with TRBD2 as a possible D gene (5 bases). Deletions cut 3 bases from V and 2 bases from J, with 11 bases between. Germline V gene sequence: CDR1 KGHSH, CDR2 LQKENI. The CDR3 is 14 residues long. CDR3 loop: CASSPSGDPYEQYV. CDR3 nucleotide sequence: TGTGCCAGCTCACCGTCCGGGGATCCCTACGAGCAGTACGTC.

The chain is built from TRBV10-3 and TRBJ2-7, with D perhaps TRBD2 (7 bases). CDR3 length equals 13 residues. Trimming removed 8 bases at V and 5 bases at J, with 16 bases between. Germline values: CDR1 ENHRY, CDR2 SYGVKD. The CDR3 region is CAIHKGGGDEQYF. The CDR3 coding sequence is TGTGCCATCCATAAGGGGGGGGGCGACGAGCAGTACTTC.

CDR3 sequence: CSARGGGLTDTQYF. The DNA of the CDR3 is TGCAGTGCTAGAGGCGGGGGTCTTACAGATACGCAGTATTTT. The chain joins TRBV20-1 to TRBJ2-3, with 7 bases matching TRBD2. Germline V gene data show CDR1 as DFQATT and CDR2 as SNEGSKA (reference sequence). The ends lost 1 base at V and 3 bases at J; junction bases unmatched: 4. This CDR3 spans 14 amino acids.

This clonotype was found once. CDR3 nucleotides: TGTGCCATCAAGACAGGGCACACTGAAGCTTTCTTT. Its protein product is CAIKTGHTEAFF. The chain has TRBV28 and TRBJ1-1, with 7 bases aligning to TRBD1. Unmatched junction bases numbered 5, after V lost 10 bases and J lost 3 bases. The CDR3 extends over 12 amino acids. CDR1 and CDR2 (germline): MDHEN, SYDVKM.

This clonotype is a singleton in its sample. CDR3 in DNA: TGTGCCTGGAGTGTGGAAACAGATTCTAACTATGGCTACACCTTC. Amino acids: CAWSVETDSNYGYTF. J is TRBJ1-2 and V is TRBV30; D is unclear. This CDR3 has 15 amino acids. From germline, CDR1 is GTSNPN and CDR2 SVGIG (reference sequence). Trimming shortened V by 0 bases and J by 0 bases, and 11 bases separated the two germline ends. The full variable domain, rest sourced from reference TRBV30 and TRBJ1-2, is SQTIHQWPATLVQPVGSPLSLECTVEGTSNPNLYWYRQAAGRGLQLLFYSVGIGQISSEVPQNLSASRPQDRQFILSSKKLLLSDSGFYLCAWSVETDSNYGYTFGSGTRLTVV.

Only a few counts were recorded for this clonotype. The chain is built from TRBV3-1 and TRBJ1-2; 9 nucleotides line up with TRBD1. CDR1 and CDR2 (germline): LGHDT, YNNKEL (reference sequence). This CDR3 comprises 14 residues. After removal of 2 bases from V and 4 bases from J, the junction contained 2 bases not matched to a gene. The CDR3 coding sequence is TGTGCCAGCAGCCAATGGGACAGGGCCTATGGCTACACCTTC. Translation gives CASSQWDRAYGYTF.

The chain combines TRBV6-5 with TRBJ1-1, with 7 bases aligning to TRBD1. Trimming cost V 1 base and J 5 bases; bases outside gene matches: 7. This CDR3 has 15 residues. The germline gives CDR1 MNHEY, CDR2 SVGAGI. The CDR3 region has the DNA TGTGCCAGCAGTTACTTCCAGGGGGGTCGGACTGAAGCTTTCTTT. Translating it yields CASSYFQGGRTEAFF.

The chain links TRBV19 to TRBJ1-5; D is uncertain. Trimming removed 6 bases at V and 8 bases at J, with 17 bases between. The length of the CDR3 is 14 residues. Germline lookup yields CDR1 LNHDA and CDR2 SQIVND (reference sequence). CDR3 DNA sequence: TGTGCCAGTAGGGCCCGGGGTTTCGATGAGCCCCAGCATTTT. Translating gives CASRARGFDEPQHF.

V usage is TRBV7-9 and J usage is TRBJ2-1, with TRBD2 matching 7 bases. The CDR3 has 18 residues. The J segment lost 6 bases and the V segment lost 1 base, leaving 15 bases of the junction unmatched. From germline, CDR1 is SEHNR and CDR2 FQNEAQ (reference sequence). The chain's CDR3 is CASSLGAGGSSSPNEQFF. The CDR3 DNA follows: TGTGCCAGCAGCTTAGGGGCGGGCGGGAGTTCATCACCCAATGAGCAGTTCTTC.

This clonotype was seen more than once but under ten times. The chain is built from TRBV29-1 and TRBJ2-2, with no clear D. The CDR3 loop spans 13 amino acids. The germline gives CDR1 SQVTM, CDR2 ANQGSEA. Trimming removed 3 bases from V and 3 bases from J, with 8 bases in between. CDR3 loop: CSVDGQDTGELFF. The CDR3 DNA is TGCAGCGTTGATGGGCAGGACACCGGGGAGCTGTTTTTT.

This clonotype came up a few times. The chain uses TRBV20-1 and TRBJ1-5; a possible D gene is TRBD1 (6 bases). CDR3 length: 13 amino acids. The germline V and J ends were trimmed by 3 bases and 11 bases, with 17 bases remaining between them. In germline, CDR1 is DFQATT, CDR2 SNEGSKA (reference sequence). The CDR3 spells CSARGASGRSQHF. Written as DNA, the CDR3 is TGCAGTGCTAGGGGGGCCTCAGGGAGGTCCCAGCATTTT.

CDR3 sequence (DNA): TGCGCCAGCAGCTTGGTCGCGGATGAGCAGTTCTTC. Translated, it gives CASSLVADEQFF. This rearrangement joins TRBV5-1 to TRBJ2-1; no clear D gene. Germline CDR1 is SGHRS and CDR2 is YFSETQ. With 0 bases removed from V and 8 bases from J, the gap between germline ends came to 6 bases. This CDR3 spans 12 amino acids.

The chain employs TRBV5-1 and TRBJ2-7, with 8 bases that match TRBD1. J was trimmed by 0 bases and V by 4 bases; bases with no gene match: 6. CDR3 size: 15 residues. The V gene's germline CDR1 is SGHRS and CDR2 YFSETQ. The CDR3 DNA reads as TGCGCCAGCAGCAGAACAGGGGGGTCCTCCTACGAGCAGTACTTC. This codes for CASSRTGGSSYEQYF.

The CDR3 nucleotides read TGCAGTGCTAGAGGGTACAGCTCCTACAATGAGCAGTTCTTC. Translation gives CSARGYSSYNEQFF. J is TRBJ2-1 and V is TRBV20-1, with no clear D. Germline CDR1 is DFQATT and CDR2 is SNEGSKA (reference sequence). V was shortened by 1 base and J by 0 bases, with 7 bases between the two germline ends. The CDR3 is 14 residues long.